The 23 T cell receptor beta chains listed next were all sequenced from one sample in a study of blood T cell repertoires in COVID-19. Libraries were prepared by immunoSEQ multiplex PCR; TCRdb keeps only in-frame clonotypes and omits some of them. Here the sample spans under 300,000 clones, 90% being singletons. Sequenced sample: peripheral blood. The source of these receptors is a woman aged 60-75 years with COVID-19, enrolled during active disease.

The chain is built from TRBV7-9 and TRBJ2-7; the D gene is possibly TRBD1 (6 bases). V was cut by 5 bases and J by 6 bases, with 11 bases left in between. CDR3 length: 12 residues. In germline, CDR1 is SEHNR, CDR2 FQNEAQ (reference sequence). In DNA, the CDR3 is TGTGCCAGCAGCCCCCCAGGGGCCGAGCAGTACTTC. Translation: CASSPPGAEQYF.

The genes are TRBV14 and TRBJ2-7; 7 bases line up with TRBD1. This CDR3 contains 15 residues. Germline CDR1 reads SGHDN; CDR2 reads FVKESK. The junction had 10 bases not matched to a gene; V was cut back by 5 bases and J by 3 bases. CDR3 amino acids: CASSERQGRGYEQYF. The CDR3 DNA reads TGTGCCAGCAGCGAAAGACAGGGTCGAGGCTACGAGCAGTACTTC.

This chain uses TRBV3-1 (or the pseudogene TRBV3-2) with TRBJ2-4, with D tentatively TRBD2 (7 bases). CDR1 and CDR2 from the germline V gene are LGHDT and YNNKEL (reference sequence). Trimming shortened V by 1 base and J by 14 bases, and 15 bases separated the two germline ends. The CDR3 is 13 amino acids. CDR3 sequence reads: CASSQVPEGGEYF. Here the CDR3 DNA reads TGTGCCAGCAGCCAAGTTCCCGAGGGGGGGGAGTACTTC.

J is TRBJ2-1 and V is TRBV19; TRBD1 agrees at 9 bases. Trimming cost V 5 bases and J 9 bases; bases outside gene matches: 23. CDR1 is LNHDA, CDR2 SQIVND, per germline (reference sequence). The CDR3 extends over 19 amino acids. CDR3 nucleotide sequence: TGTGCCAGTAGTCCCCGGACGGGACAGGGTTTCTCCCCTGTTGGTGAGCAGTTCTTC. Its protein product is CASSPRTGQGFSPVGEQFF.

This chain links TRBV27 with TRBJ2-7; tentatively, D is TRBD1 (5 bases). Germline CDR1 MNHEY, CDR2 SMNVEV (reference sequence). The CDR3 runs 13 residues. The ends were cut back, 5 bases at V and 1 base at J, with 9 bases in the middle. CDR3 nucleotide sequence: TGTGCCAGCAGTCCAGGGAATTCCTACGAGCAGTACTTC. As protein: CASSPGNSYEQYF.

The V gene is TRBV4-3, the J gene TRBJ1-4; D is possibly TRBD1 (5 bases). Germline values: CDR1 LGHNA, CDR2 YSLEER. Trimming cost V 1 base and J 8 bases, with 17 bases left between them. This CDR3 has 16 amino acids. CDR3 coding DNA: TGCGCCAGCAGCCAAGGCAACAGGAACCAAGGGGAAAAACTGTTTTTT. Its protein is CASSQGNRNQGEKLFF.

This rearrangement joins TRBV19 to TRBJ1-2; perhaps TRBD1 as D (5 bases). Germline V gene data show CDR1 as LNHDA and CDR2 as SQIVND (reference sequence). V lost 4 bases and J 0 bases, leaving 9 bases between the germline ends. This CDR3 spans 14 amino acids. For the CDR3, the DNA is TGTGCCAGTAGTACAACAGGAGCTAACTATGGCTACACCTTC. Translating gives CASSTTGANYGYTF.

The DNA for the CDR3 is TGTGCCAGTAGTATGTCGGGACAGCACAATGGCTACACCTTC. This codes for CASSMSGQHNGYTF. The chain links TRBV19 to TRBJ1-2; the match to TRBD1 covers 7 bases. With 3 bases clipped from V and 6 bases from J, the junction kept 7 bases outside the gene matches. Germline-derived CDR1 and CDR2 are LNHDA and SQIVND (reference sequence). The CDR3 length is 14 residues.

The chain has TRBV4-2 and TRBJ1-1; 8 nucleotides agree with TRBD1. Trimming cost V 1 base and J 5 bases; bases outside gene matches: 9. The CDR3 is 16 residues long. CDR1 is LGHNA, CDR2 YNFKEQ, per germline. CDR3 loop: CASSQVGNRGNTEAFF. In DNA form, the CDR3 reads TGTGCCAGCAGCCAAGTGGGAAACAGGGGGAATACTGAAGCTTTCTTT.

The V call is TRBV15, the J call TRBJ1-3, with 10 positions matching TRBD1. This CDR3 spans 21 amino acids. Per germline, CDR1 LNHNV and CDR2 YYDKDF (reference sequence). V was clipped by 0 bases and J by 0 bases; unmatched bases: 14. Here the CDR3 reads CATSRDWAGTGTGASGNTIYF. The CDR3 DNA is TGTGCCACCAGCAGAGATTGGGCGGGCACGGGGACAGGGGCCTCTGGAAACACCATATATTTT. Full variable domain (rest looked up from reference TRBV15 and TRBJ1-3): DAMVIQNPRYQVTQFGKPVTLSCSQTLNHNVMYWYQQKSSQAPKLLFHYYDKDFNNEADTPDNFQSRRPNTSFCFLDIRSPGLGDTAMYLCATSRDWAGTGTGASGNTIYFGEGSWLTVV.

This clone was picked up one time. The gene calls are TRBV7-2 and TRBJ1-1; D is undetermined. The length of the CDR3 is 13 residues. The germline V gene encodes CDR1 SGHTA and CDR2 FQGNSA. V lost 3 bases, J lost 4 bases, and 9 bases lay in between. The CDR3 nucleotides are TGTGCCAGCAGCTTCGGGATTCGCACTGAAGCTTTCTTT. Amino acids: CASSFGIRTEAFF.

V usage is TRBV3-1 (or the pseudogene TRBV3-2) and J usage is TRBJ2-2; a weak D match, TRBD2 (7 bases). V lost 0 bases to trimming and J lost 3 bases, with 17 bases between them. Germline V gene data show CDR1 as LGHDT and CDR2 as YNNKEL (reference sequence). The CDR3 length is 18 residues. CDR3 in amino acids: CASSQEGRGRRDTGELFF. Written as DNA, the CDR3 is TGTGCCAGCAGCCAAGAAGGGCGGGGGCGCAGAGACACCGGGGAGCTGTTTTTT.

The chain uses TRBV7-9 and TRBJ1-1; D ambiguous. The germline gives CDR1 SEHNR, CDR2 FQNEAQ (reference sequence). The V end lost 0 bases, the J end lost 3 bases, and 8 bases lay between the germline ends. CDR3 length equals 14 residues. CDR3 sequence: CASSLALVYTEAFF. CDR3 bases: TGTGCCAGCAGCTTAGCGTTAGTATACACTGAAGCTTTCTTT.

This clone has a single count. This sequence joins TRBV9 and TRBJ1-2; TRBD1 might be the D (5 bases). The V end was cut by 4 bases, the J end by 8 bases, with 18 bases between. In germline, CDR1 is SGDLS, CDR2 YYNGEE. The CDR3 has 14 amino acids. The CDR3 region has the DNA TGTGCCAGCAGCCAAGGCGCGGGGGGACGCGGCTACACCTTC. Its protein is CASSQGAGGRGYTF.

CDR3 region: CASSQGTRLPYGYTF. In DNA form, the CDR3 reads TGTGCCAGCAGCCAAGGTACCAGGTTGCCTTATGGCTACACCTTC. The chain couples TRBV3-1 (or the pseudogene TRBV3-2) to TRBJ1-2; D ambiguous. The germline gives CDR1 LGHDT, CDR2 YNNKEL (reference sequence). V was shortened by 1 base and J by 5 bases, with 14 bases between the two germline ends. This CDR3 has 15 amino acids.

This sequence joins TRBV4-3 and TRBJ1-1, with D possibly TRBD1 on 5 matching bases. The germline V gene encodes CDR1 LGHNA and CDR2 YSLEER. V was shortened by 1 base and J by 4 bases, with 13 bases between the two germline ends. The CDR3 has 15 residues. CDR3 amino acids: CASSQGQGRSTEAFF. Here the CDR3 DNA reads TGCGCCAGCAGCCAAGGCCAGGGTAGGTCCACTGAAGCTTTCTTT.

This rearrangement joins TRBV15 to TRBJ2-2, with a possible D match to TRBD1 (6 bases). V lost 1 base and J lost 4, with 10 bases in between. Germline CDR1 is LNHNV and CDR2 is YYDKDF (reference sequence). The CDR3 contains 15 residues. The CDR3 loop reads CATSRGTGPTGELFF. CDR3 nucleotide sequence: TGTGCCACCAGCAGAGGAACAGGGCCCACCGGGGAGCTGTTTTTT.

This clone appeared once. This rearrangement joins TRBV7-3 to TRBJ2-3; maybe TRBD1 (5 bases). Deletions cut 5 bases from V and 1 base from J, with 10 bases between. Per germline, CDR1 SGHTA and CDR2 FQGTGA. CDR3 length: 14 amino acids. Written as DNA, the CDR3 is TGTGCCAGCAGCCCAGGGTCCGGCACAGATACGCAGTATTTT. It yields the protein CASSPGSGTDTQYF.

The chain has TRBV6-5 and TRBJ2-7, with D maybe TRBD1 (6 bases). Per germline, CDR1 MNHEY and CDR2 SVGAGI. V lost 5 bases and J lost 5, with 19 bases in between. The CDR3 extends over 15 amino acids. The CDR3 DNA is TGTGCCAGCAGTCAACGGACAGATTCGAAGGACGAGCAGTACTTC. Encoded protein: CASSQRTDSKDEQYF.

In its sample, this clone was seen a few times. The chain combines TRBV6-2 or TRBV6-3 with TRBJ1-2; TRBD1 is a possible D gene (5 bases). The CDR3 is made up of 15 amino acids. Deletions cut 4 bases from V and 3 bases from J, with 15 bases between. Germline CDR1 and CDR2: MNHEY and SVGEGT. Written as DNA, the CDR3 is TGTGCCAGCAGTTGGGCGGGACGGAAGTACTATGGCTACACCTTC. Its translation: CASSWAGRKYYGYTF.

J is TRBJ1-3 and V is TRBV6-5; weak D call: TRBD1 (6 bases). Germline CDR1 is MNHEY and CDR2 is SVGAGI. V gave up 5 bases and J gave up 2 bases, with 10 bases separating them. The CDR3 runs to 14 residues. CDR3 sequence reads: CASSIQGTGNTIYF. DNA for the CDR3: TGTGCCAGCAGTATACAGGGAACTGGAAACACCATATATTTT.

The CDR3, as DNA: TGTGCCAGCTCACAGGGACAGGGGCCATATGGCTACACCTTC. This sequence encodes CASSQGQGPYGYTF. The genes are TRBV18 and TRBJ1-2; 10 positions match TRBD1. With V trimmed by 4 bases and J by 5 bases, 4 bases remained unmatched. The CDR3 extends over 14 amino acids. The germline CDR1 and CDR2 sequences are KGHSH and LQKENI. The whole variable domain, remainder taken from reference TRBV18 and TRBJ1-2, is NAGVMQNPRHLVRRRGQEARLRCSPMKGHSHVYWYRQLPEEGLKFMVYLQKENIIDESGMPKERFSAEFPKEGPSILRIQQVVRGDSAAYFCASSQGQGPYGYTFGSGTRLTVV.

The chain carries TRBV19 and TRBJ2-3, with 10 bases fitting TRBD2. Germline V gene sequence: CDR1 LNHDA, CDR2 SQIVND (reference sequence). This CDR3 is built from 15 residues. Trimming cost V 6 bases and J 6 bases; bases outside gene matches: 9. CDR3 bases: TGTGCCAGTAGGTGGGGACTAGCGCAGGGGGATACGCAGTATTTT. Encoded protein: CASRWGLAQGDTQYF.